This T cell receptor beta chain was sequenced during a study of cytomegalovirus exposure and HLA in healthy donors. The PCR ran on 60 Vbeta and 13 Jbeta primers. The table came from immunoSEQ multiplex PCR; TCRdb's copy has only in-frame clones and leaves some out. The sample holds roughly 200,000 clones, 70% to 80% seen once. V trimming: 3 bases; J trimming: 6 bases; junction bases outside the gene matches: 11. Germline-derived CDR1 and CDR2 are MDHEN and SYDVKM. There are 15 residues in the CDR3. V usage is TRBV28 and J usage is TRBJ2-7; 7 nucleotides line up with TRBD2. The TCR originated in a woman in her 40s in good health and CMV-seronegative. Material for sequencing was PBMCs. CDR3 coding DNA: TGTGCCAGCAGTTTGGGCCCGAGCGGGGTGATCGAGCAGTACTTC. Translation gives CASSLGPSGVIEQYF.